The 18 T cell receptor beta chains in this list originate from one sample, sequenced in a study of blood T cell repertoires in COVID-19. The data were produced by immunoSEQ multiplex PCR, yet TCRdb's version contains in-frame clones alone and is incomplete. The sample lists 70,000 or so clones; 85% to 90% were seen once. Material: peripheral blood. These receptors were taken from a woman over 75 with active COVID-19.

This clone was seen only once. V and J are TRBV18 and TRBJ2-1; tentative D call: TRBD2 (6 bases). V was pared by 3 bases and J by 9 bases, with 12 bases between. The CDR3 is 13 residues long. The germline V gene encodes CDR1 KGHSH and CDR2 LQKENI. DNA for the CDR3: TGTGCCAGCTCACCGGAGGGTATAGGTGAGCAGTTCTTC. Its protein product is CASSPEGIGEQFF.

The V and J genes are TRBV7-2 and TRBJ1-2; TRBD1 might be the D (5 bases). V dropped 5 bases and J dropped 7 bases, with 17 bases sitting between them. The CDR3 contains 14 residues. From germline, CDR1 is SGHTA and CDR2 FQGNSA. The CDR3 bases are TGTGCCAGCAGCCCCCGGACGGGGGATTTTGGCTACACCTTC. Translation: CASSPRTGDFGYTF.

The rearrangement joins TRBV6-5 to TRBJ2-7; the D is unclear. The CDR3 contains 14 residues. V lost 0 bases, J lost 6 bases, and 12 bases lay in between. In germline, CDR1 is MNHEY, CDR2 SVGAGI. CDR3 nucleotides: TGTGCCAGCAGTTACTCAACGGTAGCACCCGAGCAGTACTTC. Translation gives CASSYSTVAPEQYF.

The chain is built from TRBV2 and TRBJ1-4, with D possibly matching TRBD1 (6 bases). Trimming took 7 bases from V and 5 from J, leaving 14 bases between them. There are 14 residues in the CDR3. The germline V gene has CDR1 SNHLY and CDR2 FYNNEI. CDR3 DNA sequence: TGTGCCAGCAAGGGGGACCAGCTAAATGAAAAACTGTTTTTT. It codes for CASKGDQLNEKLFF.

The chain employs TRBV6-4 and TRBJ2-1; 10 nucleotides align to TRBD2. From germline, CDR1 is MRHNA and CDR2 SNTAGT. CDR3 length: 13 amino acids. J gave up 13 bases and V 6 bases, and 9 bases lay outside the gene matches. This CDR3 reads CASRNTAGGPQFF. The CDR3 DNA reads TGTGCCAGCAGGAATACAGCGGGAGGGCCCCAGTTCTTC.

This clone was picked up one time. The chain links TRBV30 to TRBJ2-7; 8 nucleotides align to TRBD1. Per the germline V gene, CDR1 is GTSNPN and CDR2 is SVGIG (reference sequence). This CDR3 region has 12 residues. The V segment lost 2 bases and the J segment 5 bases; nucleotides outside the gene matches: 2. CDR3 in DNA: TGTGCCTGGAGTAAACAGGGGGACGAGCAGTACTTC. Translated: CAWSKQGDEQYF. The full variable domain, in which reference TRBV30 and TRBJ2-7 provide the parts outside the CDR3, is SQTIHQWPATLVQPVGSPLSLECTVEGTSNPNLYWYRQAAGRGLQLLFYSVGIGQISSEVPQNLSASRPQDRQFILSSKKLLLSDSGFYLCAWSKQGDEQYFGPGTRLTVT.

The chain has TRBV3-1 (or the pseudogene TRBV3-2) and TRBJ2-3, with D maybe TRBD2 (6 bases). This CDR3 contains 15 residues. The V end lost 5 bases, the J end lost 1 base, and 13 bases lay between the germline ends. Per germline, CDR1 LGHDT and CDR2 YNNKEL (reference sequence). The CDR3: CASSGRKRGTDTQYF. The DNA of the CDR3 is TGTGCCAGCAGCGGGCGCAAGCGGGGCACAGATACGCAGTATTTT.

The V and J genes are TRBV7-8 and TRBJ2-3; tentatively, D is TRBD1 (5 bases). V lost 5 bases and J lost 0, with 12 bases in between. Per germline, CDR1 SGHVS and CDR2 FQNEAQ. This CDR3 is built from 15 residues. In nucleotides, the CDR3 is TGTGCCAGCAGCAGACAGTTTCTTAGCACAGATACGCAGTATTTT. It is translated as CASSRQFLSTDTQYF.

This clone was seen only once. The chain uses TRBV30 and TRBJ2-1; 14 bases fit TRBD2. The junction had 5 bases not matched to a gene; V was cut back by 2 bases and J by 8 bases. Germline lookup yields CDR1 GTSNPN and CDR2 SVGIG (reference sequence). The CDR3 covers 15 residues. The CDR3 protein is CAWSSWTSGRYEQFF. In DNA, the CDR3 is TGTGCCTGGAGTTCCTGGACTAGCGGGAGGTATGAGCAGTTCTTC.

The V call is TRBV24-1, the J call TRBJ2-7; 9 bases fit TRBD1. The V gene end was trimmed by 9 bases and the J gene end by 5 bases; junction bases not matched to a gene: 7. Germline CDR1 is KGHDR and CDR2 is SFDVKD. The CDR3 contains 13 residues. The CDR3 here is CATGGTGKDEQYF. CDR3 in DNA: TGTGCCACCGGAGGGACAGGGAAGGACGAGCAGTACTTC.

The genes are TRBV5-5 and TRBJ1-2, with 9 bases matching TRBD1. CDR1 is SGHKS and CDR2 is YYEKEE in the germline V gene (reference sequence). J was trimmed by 3 bases and V by 2 bases; bases with no gene match: 2. The CDR3 covers 14 residues. CDR3 residues: CASSFGQGHYGYTF. The CDR3 bases are TGTGCCAGCAGCTTTGGACAGGGGCACTATGGCTACACCTTC.

The chain employs TRBV20-1 and TRBJ2-1; 15 bases fit TRBD2. The CDR3 consists of 15 residues. Germline V gene sequence: CDR1 DFQATT, CDR2 SNEGSKA (reference sequence). Losses at the gene ends were 3 bases for V and 13 bases for J; bases not matched to a gene: 10. In nucleotides, the CDR3 is TGCAGTGCTAGTATCGGACTAGCGGGAGGGTGCCCCCAGTTCTTC. Translation: CSASIGLAGGCPQFF.

A single count supports this clone. The genes are TRBV6-5 and TRBJ1-1; perhaps TRBD1 as D (6 bases). The V end was cut by 7 bases, the J end by 2 bases, with 14 bases between. The germline V gene has CDR1 MNHEY and CDR2 SVGAGI. The CDR3 is made up of 14 amino acids. The CDR3 DNA is TGTGCCAGCAAGTTAGGGGGTGGCAACACTGAAGCTTTCTTT. It is translated as CASKLGGGNTEAFF.

The chain uses TRBV7-3 and TRBJ2-1; 8 bases align to TRBD2. After removal of 0 bases from V and 10 bases from J, the junction contained 5 bases not matched to a gene. This CDR3 spans 14 amino acids. The germline gives CDR1 SGHTA, CDR2 FQGTGA. The CDR3 here is CASSLTAGGPEQFF. The CDR3 DNA sequence: TGTGCCAGCAGCTTAACTGCGGGAGGACCCGAGCAGTTCTTC.

The genes are TRBV6-2 or TRBV6-3 and TRBJ2-7; 8 positions match TRBD2. Unmatched junction bases numbered 7, after V lost 0 bases and J lost 3 bases. Germline CDR1 MNHEY, CDR2 SVGEGT. The CDR3 sequence is 16 residues long. CDR3 bases: TGTGCCAGCAGTTACTCGTGGCTAGCGGGTAACTACGAGCAGTACTTC. Its protein product is CASSYSWLAGNYEQYF.

The V and J genes are TRBV15 and TRBJ2-5; TRBD1 agrees at 8 bases. CDR3 length: 15 amino acids. V dropped 6 bases and J dropped 2; count of bases not matched to a gene: 8. From germline, CDR1 is LNHNV and CDR2 YYDKDF (reference sequence). The CDR3 coding sequence is TGTGCCACCAGTCGGCAGGGGGCAAGACAAGAGACCCAGTACTTC. It yields the protein CATSRQGARQETQYF.

The genes are TRBV7-2 and TRBJ1-1; 9 bases align to TRBD1. The CDR3 loop spans 14 amino acids. The V gene's germline CDR1 is SGHTA and CDR2 FQGNSA. V trimming: 3 bases; J trimming: 5 bases; junction bases outside the gene matches: 4. CDR3 DNA: TGTGCCAGCAGCTTTGAGACAGGGGGGACTGAAGCTTTCTTT. It yields the protein CASSFETGGTEAFF.

The chain combines TRBV18 with TRBJ1-4; 9 nucleotides agree with TRBD1. V gave up 0 bases and J gave up 5 bases; unmatched junction bases: 4. This CDR3 comprises 16 residues. Germline CDR1 and CDR2: KGHSH and LQKENI. CDR3 in DNA: TGTGCCAGCTCACCACCTACAGGGGGCCGGAATGAAAAACTGTTTTTT. Translation gives CASSPPTGGRNEKLFF.